This T cell receptor (beta chain) is from a study of CD39 and CD103 CD8 tumor-infiltrating T cells (dated by TCRdb to 2016 to 2018). Turning to the overall study: An HPV-positive HNSCC, an HPV-negative HNSCC, an ovarian cancer and a melanoma patient were represented in the repertoire comparisons shown. Repertoires of CD8 TIL subsets defined by CD103 and CD39 were compared with peripheral memory CD8 T cells by TCRbeta CDR3 deep sequencing. Paper-wide results and their limitations: DP TIL clonotypes were rarely detected in blood or uninvolved lymph node, whereas DN TIL clonotypes were found to largely overlap with peripheral memory CD8 repertoires. DP CD8 TILs appeared to be more oligoclonal than DN and SP CD8 TILs and blood memory CD8 T cells, with roughly 55-90% covered by the top 30 clonotypes.

For each subset, between 10,000 and 100,000 sorted cells were used for genomic DNA extraction with the DNeasy Blood and Tissue Kit. TCRbeta V-J or V-D-J regions were sequenced and mapped by the immunoSEQ service, with coverage above 10x per sample. The study's processing was this. Analysis was limited to productive rearrangements exported from the immunoSEQ Analyzer platform, and clonality was evaluated on the 500 most abundant clones. The Morisita-Horn similarity index and the Jaccard index were used to quantify the overlap in repertoires between populations. In about six cancer patients, Morisita-Horn similarity was measured between the TCR repertoires of CD8 T-cell subsets. Sourced from immuneACCESS, this table was stored by TCRdb with only in-frame sequences that have V and J called. A share of the clones is absent; for the studies checked, an unresolved V gene accounts for under half, and the remainder has no known explanation. The V and J calls and clone size are taken from that table; D and trimming were inferred from the DNA. In this sample the table shows just under 3,000 clones, roughly 80% of which occur a single time. The ten largest clones capture roughly 21% of the sample.

Comments on this clone: Its binding antigen is unknown. Base qualities were left out, and no much larger clone turns up one base away.

From the cysteine through the phenylalanine, the CDR3 covers 13 amino acids. CDR3 DNA only is kept here, 39 bases in frame from base 1. Here V drops 7 bases and J drops 5 bases, and the junction holds 4 bases not matched to any gene. For CDR1 and CDR2, the germline V gene (reference sequence) lists WNHNN and SYGVQD. Patients were not receiving therapy at sample collection, though earlier treatments ranged from chemotherapy, radiotherapy, surgery and immunotherapy to none. After thawing, cells were enriched for T lymphocytes using a negative-selection kit, and EpCAM beads were added for tumor-infiltrating lymphocytes. For the CD8 TIL subsets, CD3+CD4-CD8+CD45RA- cells were FACS-sorted and divided into DN, SP and DP based on their expression of CD39 and CD103. Tumor specimens were cut into small pieces, digested for 1 h with hyaluronidase, collagenase and DNase, then filtered, enriched over Ficoll and cryopreserved. Populations were sorted to over 98% purity on a FACSAria II, and cell pellets were frozen for TCR sequencing without culture.

Source material: CD39- CD103- CD8+ T cells sorted from the tumor. What this sample's cell subset or site label stands for: CD103-CD39- double-negative CD45RA- CD8 T cells. This TCR derives from a human donor with head and neck squamous cell carcinoma. The sequence is built from TRBV10-1 and TRBJ2-2; 7 bases in the junction line up with TRBD2. CDR3 sequence: CASNPGGTGELFF. Here is the DNA: TGCGCCAGCAATCCCGGGGGGACCGGGGAGCTGTTTTTT.